Presented here are 6 T cell receptor beta chains from one specimen sequenced in a study of OX40 agonist ivuxolimab in advanced cancers. Library construction relied on the immunoSEQ multiplex PCR assay. Not all clones reach the TCRdb copy of this immuneACCESS table, which keeps in-frame sequences only. Checked studies attribute under half of the gap to unresolved V genes and leave the rest unexplained. This sample lists about 39,000 clones; 75% to 90% were detected once. Of the sample, roughly 2.7% falls within the top ten clones. Sequenced material: CD4+ or CD8+ T cells sorted from blood, taken in a trial of the OX40 agonist ivuxolimab. The receptors were sampled from an adult with an advanced solid tumor such as melanoma, head and neck, liver or kidney cancer.

The chain combines TRBV5-1 with TRBJ1-1; possible D gene TRBD1, 6 bases. V dropped 6 bases and J dropped 0 bases, with 9 bases sitting between them. There are 13 residues in the CDR3. CDR1 SGHRS and CDR2 YFSETQ come from the germline V gene. This chain's CDR3 is CASNRDMNTEAFF. The DNA of the CDR3 is TGCGCCAGCAACCGGGACATGAACACTGAAGCTTTCTTT.

The V call is TRBV4-2, the J call TRBJ2-7, with D tentatively TRBD2 (5 bases). The CDR3 runs to 15 residues. Trimming took 2 bases from V and 0 from J, leaving 11 bases between them. Germline assignment: CDR1 LGHNA and CDR2 YNFKEQ. CDR3 DNA sequence: TGTGCCAGCAGCCAAACGGGCGGGTACTCCTACGAGCAGTACTTC. Amino acid sequence: CASSQTGGYSYEQYF.

The rearrangement uses TRBV4-3 and TRBJ2-7; D not resolved. The V gene lost 0 bases and the J gene lost 6 bases, with 12 bases spanning the gap. This CDR3 spans 14 amino acids. CDR1 is LGHNA and CDR2 is YSLEER in the germline V gene. The chain's CDR3 is CASSQDIWRGEQYF. The CDR3 nucleotides are TGCGCCAGCAGCCAAGATATATGGCGAGGCGAGCAGTACTTC.

The J gene is TRBJ2-7, the V gene TRBV5-1; TRBD2 matches at 7 bases. Germline CDR1 is SGHRS and CDR2 is YFSETQ. The V gene end was trimmed by 4 bases and the J gene end by 3 bases; junction bases not matched to a gene: 4. CDR3 length equals 13 residues. Here the CDR3 reads CASSPSGYYEQYF. In DNA, the CDR3 is TGCGCCAGCAGCCCTAGCGGATACTACGAGCAGTACTTC.

CDR3 DNA sequence: TGTGCCAGCAGCCGCCCCGGGTTTAATGAAAAACTGTTTTTT. Translated: CASSRPGFNEKLFF. This chain joins TRBV4-2 and TRBJ1-4; D not resolved. Germline V gene sequence: CDR1 LGHNA, CDR2 YNFKEQ. The CDR3 totals 14 residues. V was trimmed by 4 bases and J by 4 bases, leaving 10 bases between them.

The chain couples TRBV6-1 to TRBJ2-3; no clear D. Germline values: CDR1 MNHNS, CDR2 SASEGT. V was cut by 4 bases and J by 5 bases, with 4 bases left in between. This CDR3 spans 11 amino acids. CDR3 nucleotides: TGTGCCAGCAGTGTCCGAGATACGCAGTATTTT. This codes for CASSVRDTQYF.